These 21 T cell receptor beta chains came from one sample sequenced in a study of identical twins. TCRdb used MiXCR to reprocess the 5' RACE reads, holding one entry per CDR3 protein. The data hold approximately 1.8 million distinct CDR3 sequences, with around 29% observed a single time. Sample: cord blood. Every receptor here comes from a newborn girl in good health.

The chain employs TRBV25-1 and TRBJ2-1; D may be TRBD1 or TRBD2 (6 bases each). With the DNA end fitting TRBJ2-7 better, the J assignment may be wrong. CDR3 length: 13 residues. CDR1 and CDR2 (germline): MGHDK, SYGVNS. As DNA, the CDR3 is TGTGCCAGCTCCGGGGGCGCTGCGTACGAGCAGTACTTC. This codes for CASSGGAAYEQYF.

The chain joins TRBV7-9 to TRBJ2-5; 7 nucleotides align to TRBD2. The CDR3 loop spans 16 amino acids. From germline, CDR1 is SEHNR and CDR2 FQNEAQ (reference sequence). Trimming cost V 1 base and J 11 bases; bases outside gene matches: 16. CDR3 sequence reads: CASSLGWASGTDEQYF. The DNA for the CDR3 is TGTGCCAGCAGCTTAGGTTGGGCTAGCGGCACCGATGAGCAGTACTTC.

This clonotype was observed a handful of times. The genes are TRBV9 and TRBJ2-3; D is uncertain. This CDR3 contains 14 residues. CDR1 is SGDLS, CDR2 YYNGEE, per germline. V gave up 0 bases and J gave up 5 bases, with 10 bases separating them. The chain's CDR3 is CASSVAAIGDTQYF. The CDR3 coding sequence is TGTGCCAGCAGCGTAGCGGCTATCGGAGATACGCAGTATTTT.

Written as DNA, the CDR3 is TGCAGTGCTAGAGATGGGACAGGAGGCAGGGAAGCTTTCTTT. Protein: CSARDGTGGREAFF. The gene calls are TRBV20-1 and TRBJ1-1; 8 bases align to TRBD1. Germline CDR1 reads DFQATT; CDR2 reads SNEGSKA (reference sequence). CDR3 size: 14 residues. V shed 0 bases and J 8 bases; nucleotides not matched to a gene: 8.

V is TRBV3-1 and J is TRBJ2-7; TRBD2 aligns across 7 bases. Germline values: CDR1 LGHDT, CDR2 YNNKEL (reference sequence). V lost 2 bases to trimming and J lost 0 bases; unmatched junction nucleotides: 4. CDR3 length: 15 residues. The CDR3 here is CASSQYGGSSYEQYF. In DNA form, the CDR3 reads TGTGCCAGCAGCCAATACGGGGGGAGCTCCTACGAGCAGTACTTC.

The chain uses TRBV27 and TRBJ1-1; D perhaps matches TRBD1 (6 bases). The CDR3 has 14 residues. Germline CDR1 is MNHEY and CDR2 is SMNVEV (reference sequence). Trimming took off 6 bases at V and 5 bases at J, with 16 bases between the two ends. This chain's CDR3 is CASRRGGRRTEAFF. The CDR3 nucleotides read TGTGCCAGCAGGAGAGGGGGTCGGAGGACTGAAGCTTTCTTT.

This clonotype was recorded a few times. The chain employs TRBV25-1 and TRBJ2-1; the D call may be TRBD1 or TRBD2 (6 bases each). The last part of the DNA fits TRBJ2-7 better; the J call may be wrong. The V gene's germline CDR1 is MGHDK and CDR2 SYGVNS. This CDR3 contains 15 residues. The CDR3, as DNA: TGTGCCAGCAGTGCCGGGGGCCGGAGGTACAATGAGCAGTACTTC. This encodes CASSAGGRRYNEQYF.

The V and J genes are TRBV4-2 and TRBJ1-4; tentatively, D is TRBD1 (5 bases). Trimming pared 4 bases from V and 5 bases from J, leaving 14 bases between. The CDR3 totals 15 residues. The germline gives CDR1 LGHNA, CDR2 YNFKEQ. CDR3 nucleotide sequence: TGTGCCAGCAGCCGAAAGGGGAGGCCCAATGAAAAACTGTTTTTT. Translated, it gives CASSRKGRPNEKLFF.

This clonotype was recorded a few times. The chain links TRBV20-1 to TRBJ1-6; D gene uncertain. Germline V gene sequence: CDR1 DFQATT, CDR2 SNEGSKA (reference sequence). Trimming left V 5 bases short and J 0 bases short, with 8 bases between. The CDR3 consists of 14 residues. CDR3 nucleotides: TGCAGTGCTGCCCCCAGCTCCTATAATTCACCCCTCCACTTT. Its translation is CSAAPSSYNSPLHF.

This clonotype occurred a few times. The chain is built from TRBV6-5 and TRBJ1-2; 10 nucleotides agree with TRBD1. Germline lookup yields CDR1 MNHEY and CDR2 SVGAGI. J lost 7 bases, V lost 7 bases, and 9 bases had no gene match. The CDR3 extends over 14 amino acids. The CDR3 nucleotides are TGTGCCAGCACCCCAAGACAGGGGGCGCGTGGCTACACCTTC. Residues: CASTPRQGARGYTF.

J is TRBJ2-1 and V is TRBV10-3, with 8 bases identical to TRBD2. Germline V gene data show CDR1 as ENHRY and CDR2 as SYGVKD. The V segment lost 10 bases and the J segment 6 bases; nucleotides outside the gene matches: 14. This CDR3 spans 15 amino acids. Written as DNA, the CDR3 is TGTGCCACGTCCCGGGGTAGCGGGGTTGCCAATGAGCAGTTCTTC. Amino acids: CATSRGSGVANEQFF.

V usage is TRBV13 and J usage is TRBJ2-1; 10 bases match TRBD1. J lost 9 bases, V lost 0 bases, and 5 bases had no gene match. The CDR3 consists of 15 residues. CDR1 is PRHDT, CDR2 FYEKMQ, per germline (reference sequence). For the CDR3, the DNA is TGTGCCAGCAGCTTAGGCCATGGGACAGGGGTTGAGCAGTTCTTC. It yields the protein CASSLGHGTGVEQFF.

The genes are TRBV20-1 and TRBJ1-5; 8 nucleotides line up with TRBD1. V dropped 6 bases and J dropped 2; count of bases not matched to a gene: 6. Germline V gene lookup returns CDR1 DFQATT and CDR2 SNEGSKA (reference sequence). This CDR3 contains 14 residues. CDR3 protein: CSATDREGNQPQHF. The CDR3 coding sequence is TGCAGTGCCACGGACAGGGAAGGCAATCAGCCCCAGCATTTT.

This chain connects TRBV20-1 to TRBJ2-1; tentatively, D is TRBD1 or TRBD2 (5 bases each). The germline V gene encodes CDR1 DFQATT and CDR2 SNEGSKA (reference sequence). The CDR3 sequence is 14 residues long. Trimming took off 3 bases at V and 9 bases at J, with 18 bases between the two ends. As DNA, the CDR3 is TGCAGTGCTAGCAGGGTGGGAAAGGGGAGTGAGCAGTTCTTC. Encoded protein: CSASRVGKGSEQFF.

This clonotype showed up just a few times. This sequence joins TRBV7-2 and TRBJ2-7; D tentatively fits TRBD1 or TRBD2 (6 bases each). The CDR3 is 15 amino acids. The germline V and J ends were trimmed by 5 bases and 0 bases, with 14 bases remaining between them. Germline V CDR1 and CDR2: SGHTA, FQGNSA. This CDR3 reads CASSHRASDSYEQYF. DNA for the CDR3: TGTGCCAGCAGCCACAGGGCTAGCGACTCCTACGAGCAGTACTTC.

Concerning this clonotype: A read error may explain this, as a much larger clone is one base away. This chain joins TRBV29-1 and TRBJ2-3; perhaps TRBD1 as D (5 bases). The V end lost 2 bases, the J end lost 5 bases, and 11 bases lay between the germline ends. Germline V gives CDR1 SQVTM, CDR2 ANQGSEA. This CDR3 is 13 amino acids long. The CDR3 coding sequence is TGCAGCGTTGAACGGACAACTATAGATACGCAGTATTTT. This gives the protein CSVERTTIDTQYF.

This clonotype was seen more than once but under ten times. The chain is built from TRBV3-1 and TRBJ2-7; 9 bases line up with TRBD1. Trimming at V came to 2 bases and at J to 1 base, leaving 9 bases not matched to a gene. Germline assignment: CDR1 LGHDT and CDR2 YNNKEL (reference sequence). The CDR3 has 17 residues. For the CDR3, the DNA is TGTGCCAGCAGCCAAAGCTGGCCGGGACAGGGATCCTACGAGCAGTACTTC. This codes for CASSQSWPGQGSYEQYF.

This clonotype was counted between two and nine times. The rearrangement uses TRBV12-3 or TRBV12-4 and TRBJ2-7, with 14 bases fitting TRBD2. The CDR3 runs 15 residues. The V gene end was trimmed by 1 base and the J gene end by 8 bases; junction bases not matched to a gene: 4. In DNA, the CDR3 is TGTGCCAGCAGTTTAGAGGGACTAGCGGGAGTGAAGCAGTACTTC. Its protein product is CASSLEGLAGVKQYF.

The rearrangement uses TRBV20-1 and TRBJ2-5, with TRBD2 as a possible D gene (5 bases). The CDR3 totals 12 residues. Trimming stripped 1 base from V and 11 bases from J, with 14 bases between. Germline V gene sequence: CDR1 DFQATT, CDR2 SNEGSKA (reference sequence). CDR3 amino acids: CSARATGMGQYF. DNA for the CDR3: TGCAGTGCTAGAGCAACCGGGATGGGGCAGTACTTC.

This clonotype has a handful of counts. The CDR3 nucleotides are TGTGCCAGCAGCTTAGCGACGGACGTTGCCGCGCATCTGACTGCAGCTAACTATGGCTACACCTTC. Its translation: CASSLATDVAAHLTAANYGYTF. The chain links TRBV7-2 to TRBJ1-2; D is unresolved. Germline V gene data show CDR1 as SGHTA and CDR2 as FQGNSA. The CDR3 contains 22 residues. Trimming shortened V by 0 bases and J by 0 bases, and 29 bases separated the two germline ends.

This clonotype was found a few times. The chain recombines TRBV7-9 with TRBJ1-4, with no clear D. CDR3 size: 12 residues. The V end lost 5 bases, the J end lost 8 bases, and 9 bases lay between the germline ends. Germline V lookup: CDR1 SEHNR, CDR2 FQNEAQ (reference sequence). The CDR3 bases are TGTGCCAGCAGCACCGTTAGGGAAAAACTGTTTTTT. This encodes CASSTVREKLFF.